This T cell receptor (beta chain) was observed in a study of blood T cell repertoires in COVID-19. Clones were sequenced by immunoSEQ multiplex PCR, and TCRdb holds only the in-frame ones, with some missing. The sample yields a few hundred thousand clones, around 82% seen once. Between the trimmed V and J ends, which lost 1 base and 3 bases, there was a span of 12 bases. Germline V gene data show CDR1 as MNHNS and CDR2 as SASEGT. This CDR3 comprises 15 residues. The sample taken for sequencing was peripheral blood. V is TRBV6-1 and J is TRBJ1-1, with TRBD1 as a possible D gene (6 bases). The sequence came from a human donor in a cohort sampled during active COVID-19. The CDR3 nucleotides are TGTGCCAGCAGTGAAGTAATGGGACACCACACTGAAGCTTTCTTT. It encodes CASSEVMGHHTEAFF.